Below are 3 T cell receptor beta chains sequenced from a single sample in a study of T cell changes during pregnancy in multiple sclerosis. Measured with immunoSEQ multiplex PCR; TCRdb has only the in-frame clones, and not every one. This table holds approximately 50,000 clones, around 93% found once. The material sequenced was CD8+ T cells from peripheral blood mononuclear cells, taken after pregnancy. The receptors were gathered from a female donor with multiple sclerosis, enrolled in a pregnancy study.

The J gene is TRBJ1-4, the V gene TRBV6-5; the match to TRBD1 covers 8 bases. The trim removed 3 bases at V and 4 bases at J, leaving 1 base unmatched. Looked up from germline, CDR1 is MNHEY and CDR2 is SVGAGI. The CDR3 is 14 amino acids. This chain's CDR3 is CASSYGQGNEKLFF. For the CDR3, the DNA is TGTGCCAGCAGTTATGGACAGGGTAATGAAAAACTGTTTTTT.

CDR3 bases: TGTGCCAGCAGCTCCAGCGGGGAACAGGGGGCGCTTGGCACTGAAGCTTTCTTT. Amino acids: CASSSSGEQGALGTEAFF. V usage is TRBV9 and J usage is TRBJ1-1; 9 nucleotides align to TRBD1. Germline V gene lookup returns CDR1 SGDLS and CDR2 YYNGEE. The trim removed 4 bases at V and 4 bases at J, leaving 17 bases unmatched. The CDR3 consists of 18 residues.

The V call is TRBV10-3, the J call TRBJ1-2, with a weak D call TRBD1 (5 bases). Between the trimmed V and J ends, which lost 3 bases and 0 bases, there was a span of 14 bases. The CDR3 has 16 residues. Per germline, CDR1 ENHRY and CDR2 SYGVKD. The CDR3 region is CAISEPQVIANYGYTF. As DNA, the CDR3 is TGTGCCATCAGTGAACCACAGGTTATAGCTAACTATGGCTACACCTTC.